This T cell receptor (beta chain) was found in a study of somatic mutations in cytotoxic T cells in rheumatoid arthritis. The overall study: The authors flow-sorted some V beta antibody-stained T-cell populations at nearly 100% purity, including V beta1+ cells that they sequenced for TCRB.

The repertoire was sequenced with immunoSEQ multiplex PCR; TCRdb's copy has only in-frame clones and lacks some. The sample yields 11,000 to 15,000 clones, 75% to 95% seen once. Positive selection with magnetic beads achieved the isolation of CD4+ and CD8+ cells, followed by a flow cytometry check of purity. Regarding the study as a whole: A significant difference in CD8+ T-cell clonality was not found between rheumatoid arthritis patients and age-matched healthy controls. The antigen targets of the expanded CD8+ clones were unknown.

The length of the CDR3 is 15 residues. J gave up 6 bases and V 3 bases, and 5 bases lay outside the gene matches. The germline V gene has CDR1 SGHRS and CDR2 YFSETQ. Worth noting for this clone: The antigen remains undetermined.

The chain uses TRBV5-1 and TRBJ1-6; 8 bases match TRBD1. Sequencing input: CD4+ T cells sorted from blood. The receptor's source is a man between 65 and 85 years old with rheumatoid arthritis. The DNA for the CDR3 is TGCGCCAGCAGCTGGGACAGGCCGATTAATTCACCCCTCCACTTT. This translates into CASSWDRPINSPLHF.